The present T cell receptor (beta chain) was sequenced within a study of blood T cell repertoires in COVID-19. The length of the CDR3 is 15 residues. CDR1 is MGHRA and CDR2 is YSYEKL in the germline V gene. Trimming removed 1 base from V and 4 bases from J, with 14 bases in between. Produced via immunoSEQ multiplex PCR; TCRdb's table is partial and in-frame only. This table has approximately 290,000 clones, about 89% appearing once. This chain links TRBV4-1 with TRBJ2-7, with a weak D call TRBD2 (6 bases). Sequenced sample: peripheral blood. The sequence derives from a man aged 25 to 40 with acute or convalescent COVID-19. The CDR3, as DNA: TGCGCCAGCAGCCAAGTTGGTTTAGCGGATTACGAGCAGTACTTC. As protein: CASSQVGLADYEQYF.